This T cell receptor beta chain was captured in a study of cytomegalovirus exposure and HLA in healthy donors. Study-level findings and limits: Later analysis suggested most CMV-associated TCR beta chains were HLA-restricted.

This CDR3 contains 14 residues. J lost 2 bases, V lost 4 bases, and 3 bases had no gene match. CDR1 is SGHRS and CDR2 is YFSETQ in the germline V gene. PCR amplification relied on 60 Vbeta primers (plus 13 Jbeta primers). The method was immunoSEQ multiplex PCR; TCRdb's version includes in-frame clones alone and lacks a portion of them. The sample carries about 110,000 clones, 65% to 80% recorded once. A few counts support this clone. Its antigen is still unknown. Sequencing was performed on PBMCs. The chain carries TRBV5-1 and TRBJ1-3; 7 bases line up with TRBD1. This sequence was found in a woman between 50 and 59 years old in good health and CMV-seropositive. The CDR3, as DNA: TGCGCCAGCAGCGAGGGACAGCCTGGAAACACCATATATTTT. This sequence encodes CASSEGQPGNTIYF.